This T cell receptor beta chain was sequenced for a study of neurological immune-mediated disorders (dated by TCRdb to the late 2010s). Concerning the study at large: Using UMI-based sequencing, the study compared peripheral blood TCR-beta repertoires from patients with HTLV-I-associated myelopathy (HAM/TSP), patients with multiple sclerosis, and healthy controls. Alongside PBMC samples, the set of more than 85 TCR-beta libraries contained longitudinal samples, technical triplicates, and paired CD4+ and CD8+ T-cell subsets that had been sorted. The cohort comprised approximately 67 subjects: 14 HAM/TSP patients, some 34 multiple sclerosis patients and around 20 healthy controls. Beyond this particular receptor, the publication reports: No identical CDR3 amino acid sequences were found to be shared among expanded clones across subjects, suggesting that TCR-beta repertoires were private in all groups. TCR clonal expansion was highest in HAM/TSP patients and lowest in MS patients, with MS patients falling below even healthy controls.

CDR3 length: 14 amino acids, cysteine to phenylalanine. The entry retains the CDR3 DNA only, 42 bases that are in frame from base 1. CDR1 and CDR2 (SQVTM, ANQGSEA) derive from the germline V gene. V and J are trimmed by 7 bases and 2 bases, and the gene matches miss 11 bases of the junction. For the unsorted PBMC libraries, 2 million PBMCs were stored in RNAlater at -80 degrees C until RNA extraction and were used to generate the libraries. Peripheral blood was subjected to Ficoll-Hypaque density gradient centrifugation to isolate PBMCs, which were then cryopreserved in liquid nitrogen. This clonotype came up many times. Its target antigen remains unknown. No base quality information exists; no much larger clone differs at one position. cDNA was synthesized by template-switch 5'RACE using a primer carrying a 10-nucleotide random unique molecular identifier by which each TCR transcript was tagged. Over 190 million TCR-beta sequences, covering 15-18 subjects, were produced in each sequencing run. The RNeasy kit was used to extract total RNA. The KAPA Real-time Library Amplification kit was used to amplify TCR-beta VDJ regions with primers for the TCR constant region and the 5'RACE anchor. Sample indexes and Illumina adaptors were added in a first PCR, and a second PCR then increased library yield. The roughly 650 bp TCR product was size-selected on a 2% E-gel SizeSelection system after Ampure bead purification. Library quality was checked on a Bioanalyzer, concentration was measured with Qubit, and libraries were quantified with the Kapa Library Quantification kit before pooling. An Illumina HiSeq 2500 sequenced the libraries paired-end 2 x 150 bp. To increase sequence diversity, roughly 24-31% phiX was spiked into each library pool. Turning to the authors' computational methods: Quality-filtered reads were processed with the UMI-based MiGEC pipeline, and over 80% of raw TCR sequences were removed by the MiGEC pipeline during error correction. VDJ genes were aligned to IMGT germline references, and each clonotype was defined by a unique CDR3 amino acid sequence together with V-J genes. Clonal expansion, Shannon diversity and CDR3 relatedness were evaluated with VDJtools (CalcPairwiseDistances, ClusterSamples), while phylogenetic trees were built in CLCbio workbench. Using coefficient-of-variation modelling across technical triplicates, the study counted a clone as expanded if it had at least 8 unique UMIs. The public reads were reanalyzed by TCRdb: fastp trimming at Q25, MiXCR alignment, in-frame beta chains only. Here each entry gathers all rows of one CDR3 protein and keeps the most common genes and DNA. The V and J calls shown here were made by TCRdb, not taken from the authors' results. The sample table records about 50,000 distinct CDR3 sequences; over 9% of these occur just once. The ten largest make up approximately 5% of the sample.

The rearrangement combines TRBV29-1 with TRBJ2-7, and 7 junction bases match TRBD1. The sequencing sample was made of PBMCs. This sequence was found in a man between 65 and 80 years old with HTLV-1-associated myelopathy (HAM/TSP). The DNA is as follows: TGCAGCGCAATGACAGGGTTTGGAGCCTACGAGCAGTACTTC. It translates to CSAMTGFGAYEQYF.